The clone carrying this T cell receptor beta chain was counted at least ten times. These data originate in a study of T cells in Graves' hyperthyroidism and ophthalmopathy. Amplification of TCR beta CDR3 regions was performed using RNA transcripts as template. The primer set for the first-round RT-PCR of the TCR CDR3 was HTBI. TCRdb re-called the multiplex PCR reads with MiXCR, one entry per CDR3 protein. The sample has some 400,000 distinct CDR3 sequences, approximately 13% seen once; the top ten hold approximately 9.9%. The V gene end was trimmed by 2 bases and the J gene end by 6 bases; junction bases not matched to a gene: 5. Germline V gene lookup returns CDR1 SGHVS and CDR2 FQNEAQ. The CDR3 runs to 15 residues.

The chain is built from TRBV7-8 and TRBJ2-4; the match to TRBD1 covers 9 bases. This sequence originates from a woman aged 60-75 years with Graves' hyperthyroidism. The material sequenced was blood. CDR3 sequence: CASSLRTGVGNIQYF. Here the CDR3 DNA reads TGTGCCAGCAGCTTAAGGACAGGGGTGGGAAACATTCAGTACTTC.